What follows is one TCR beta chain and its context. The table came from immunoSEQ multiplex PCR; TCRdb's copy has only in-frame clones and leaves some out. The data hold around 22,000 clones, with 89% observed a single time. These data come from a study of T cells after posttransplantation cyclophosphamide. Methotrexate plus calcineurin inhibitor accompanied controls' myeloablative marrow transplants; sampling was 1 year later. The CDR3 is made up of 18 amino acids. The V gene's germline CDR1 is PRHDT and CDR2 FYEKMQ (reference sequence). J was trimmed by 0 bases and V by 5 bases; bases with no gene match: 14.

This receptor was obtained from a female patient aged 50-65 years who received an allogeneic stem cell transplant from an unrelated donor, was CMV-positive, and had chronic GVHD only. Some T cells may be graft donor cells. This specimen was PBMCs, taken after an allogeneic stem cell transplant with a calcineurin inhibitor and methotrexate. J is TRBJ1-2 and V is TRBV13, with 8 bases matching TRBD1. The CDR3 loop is CASSLYRDRWFPNYGYTF. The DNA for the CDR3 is TGTGCCAGCAGCCTTTACCGGGACAGGTGGTTTCCTAACTATGGCTACACCTTC.